This TCR beta chain was sequenced for a study of T cells of healthy individuals. TCRdb passed the 5' RACE reads through MiXCR, listing each CDR3 protein once. The sample has tens of thousands of distinct CDR3 sequences, roughly 14% seen once. This clonotype was observed a few times. The CDR3 contains 15 residues. Trimming removed 3 bases from V and 0 bases from J, with 11 bases in between. The rearrangement uses TRBV12-3 or TRBV12-4 and TRBJ1-1; D gene ambiguous. The receptor comes from a human donor in good health. As DNA, the CDR3 is TGTGCCAGCAGTTTGGAATTAGGCCTGAACACTGAAGCTTTCTTT. Its translation is CASSLELGLNTEAFF.